A single sample gave rise to the 11 T cell receptor beta chains below, sequenced in a study of vaccination and CD4 T cells after COVID-19 (dated by TCRdb to 2021 to 2024). The antigens these receptors bind are not known. Read against the paper, the sample's time point label means: late sampling 161 to 241 days after vaccination in a few convalescent patients. This sample's treatment or condition label indicates: approximately 9-day PBMC culture with coronavirus spike peptide pools or control peptides (ViraFEST assay). The library came from PCR. The reads were generated on an Illumina iSeq 100. DNA from cultured CD4+ T cells underwent TCR sequencing with the Oncomine TCR Beta short-read assay at the Johns Hopkins FTIC core. TCRdb reanalyzed the raw reads on its own, using fastp at Q25 for trimming and MiXCR for clone calling, and kept in-frame beta chains. Rows matching on CDR3 protein sequence are summarized as one entry with the most common DNA and genes. For this sample there are roughly 23,000 distinct CDR3 sequences; 35% to 40% appear just once. Clones ranked in the top ten supply 30% of the sample.

This material consisted of CD4+ T cells from blood, cultured in vitro, taken about 7 months after SARS-CoV-2 vaccination. Receptors were obtained from a human donor who had recovered from COVID-19.

This clonotype was detected only a few times. The chain carries TRBV7-9 and TRBJ2-2, with D possibly matching TRBD1 (7 bases). The CDR3 consists of 14 residues. Germline V CDR1 and CDR2: SEHNR, FQNEAQ (reference sequence). V lost 3 bases, J lost 8 bases, and 13 bases lay in between. CDR3 protein: CASSFQGGTGELFF. The CDR3 DNA follows: TGTGCCAGCAGCTTCCAGGGGGGTACAGGGGAGCTGTTTTTT.

The rearrangement uses TRBV18 and TRBJ1-1; D is unresolved. The CDR3 length is 13 residues. Trimming shortened V by 3 bases and J by 1 base, and 6 bases separated the two germline ends. Germline lookup yields CDR1 KGHSH and CDR2 LQKENI. In DNA, the CDR3 is TGTGCCAGCTCACCCCAACCGAACACTGAAGCTTTCTTT. Amino acids: CASSPQPNTEAFF.

The CDR3 coding sequence is TGTGCCAGCAGCTTATCTTCAGGGTTCAGGGAGACCCAGTACTTC. It yields the protein CASSLSSGFRETQYF. The chain joins TRBV7-8 to TRBJ2-5, with a tentative D call TRBD1 (5 bases). The germline V gene encodes CDR1 SGHVS and CDR2 FQNEAQ. This CDR3 comprises 15 residues. The V end lost 2 bases, the J end lost 5 bases, and 15 bases lay between the germline ends.

A few counts support this clonotype. CDR3 sequence (DNA): TGTGCCAGCCGTGTTGGGTACAATGAGCAGTTCTTC. Amino acids: CASRVGYNEQFF. The chain recombines TRBV12-3 or TRBV12-4 with TRBJ2-1, with no clear D. V was trimmed by 8 bases and J by 4 bases, leaving 9 bases between them. This CDR3 comprises 12 residues.

This chain connects TRBV7-9 to TRBJ2-1, with 7 bases aligning to TRBD2. V shed 5 bases and J 6 bases; nucleotides not matched to a gene: 10. The CDR3 contains 15 residues. Germline V CDR1 and CDR2: SEHNR, FQNEAQ (reference sequence). The CDR3 DNA is TGTGCCAGCAGCCCCGGGACTAATCTCCGCAATGAGCAGTTCTTC. Translated: CASSPGTNLRNEQFF.

The V gene is TRBV7-9, the J gene TRBJ2-4, with D possibly TRBD2 on 6 matching bases. The germline CDR1 and CDR2 sequences are SEHNR and FQNEAQ (reference sequence). V was pared by 5 bases and J by 16 bases, with 21 bases between. The CDR3 is made up of 13 amino acids. The CDR3 protein is CASSPTGGSEEYF. The CDR3 region has the DNA TGTGCCAGCAGCCCAACCGGAGGGAGTGAGGAATACTTC. The full variable domain, in which reference TRBV7-9 and TRBJ2-4 provide the parts outside the CDR3, is DTGVSQNPRHKITKRGQNVTFRCDPISEHNRLYWYRQTLGQGPEFLTYFQNEAQLEKSRLLSDRFSAERPKGSFSTLEIQRTEQGDSAMYLCASSPTGGSEEYFGAGTRLSVL.

The rearrangement uses TRBV6-5 and TRBJ1-5, with no clear D. The ends were cut back, 4 bases at V and 5 bases at J, with 15 bases in the middle. Germline V gene data show CDR1 as MNHEY and CDR2 as SVGAGI. This CDR3 is built from 15 residues. CDR3 sequence: CASSLHGPLHQPQHF. The CDR3 nucleotides are TGTGCCAGCAGTTTACATGGGCCACTCCATCAGCCCCAGCATTTT.

The rearrangement links TRBV29-1 to TRBJ2-1; D is undetermined. Germline V gene sequence: CDR1 SQVTM, CDR2 ANQGSEA. The CDR3 contains 15 residues. V was cut by 4 bases and J by 0 bases, with 13 bases left in between. The CDR3 is CSVGSSSRSYNEQFF. The DNA for the CDR3 is TGCAGCGTTGGCTCGAGTAGCCGCTCCTACAATGAGCAGTTCTTC.

This clonotype was detected a few times. The gene calls are TRBV15 and TRBJ2-5, with D tentatively TRBD2 (6 bases). The CDR3 consists of 12 residues. Trimming shortened V by 5 bases and J by 5 bases, and 9 bases separated the two germline ends. CDR1 is LNHNV, CDR2 YYDKDF, per germline (reference sequence). DNA for the CDR3: TGTGCCACCAGCCGGGAGAGGGAGACCCAGTACTTC. The encoded protein is CATSRERETQYF.

V usage is TRBV25-1 and J usage is TRBJ2-3, with a possible D match to TRBD2 (5 bases). There are 14 residues in the CDR3. V gave up 6 bases and J gave up 0 bases, with 10 bases separating them. Germline V lookup: CDR1 MGHDK, CDR2 SYGVNS. This CDR3 is CASRRGFSTDTQYF. The DNA for the CDR3 is TGTGCCAGCAGACGAGGGTTTAGCACAGATACGCAGTATTTT.

This sequence joins TRBV7-9 and TRBJ1-1, with D tentatively TRBD1 (5 bases). V dropped 5 bases and J dropped 7 bases, with 11 bases sitting between them. Germline loops: CDR1 SEHNR, CDR2 FQNEAQ (reference sequence). The CDR3 loop spans 12 amino acids. The CDR3 DNA follows: TGTGCCAGCAGCCGGGACCTAAGTGAAGCTTTCTTT. This codes for CASSRDLSEAFF.